A single T cell receptor beta chain is shown here with its context. The data belong to a study of CD8+CD57+ T cells in acquired aplastic anemia. CDR1 is DFQATT and CDR2 is SNEGSKA in the germline V gene (reference sequence). CDR3 length: 12 amino acids. Trimming stripped 3 bases from V and 6 bases from J, with 11 bases between. Genomic DNA was employed as the template in profiling TCR beta VDJ and CDR3. TCRdb fed the reads into MiXCR, producing one record per CDR3 protein. There are approximately 190,000 distinct CDR3 sequences in the sample; 48% occur only once, and 8.5% to 10% lies in the top ten. Patients included in sequencing had previously demonstrated CD8+CD57+ cell expansion by flow cytometry.

V is TRBV20-1 and J is TRBJ1-2, with D unresolved. The sequenced sample consisted of sorted CD4+, CD8+, or CD8+CD57+ T cells (not recorded which) from PBMCs. The sequence was obtained from a human donor with aplastic anemia. CDR3 sequence (DNA): TGCAGTGCTAGTGAGTTTACGGATGGCTACACCTTC. This codes for CSASEFTDGYTF.